This T cell receptor (beta chain) was recovered during a study of blood T cell repertoires in COVID-19. Study-level information: Whether acute or convalescent, the COVID-19 samples came from the United States, Italy and Spain. T cells, B-cell-depleted T cells, or PBMCs supplied cDNA or gDNA.

Authors' methods: Reference gene primer amplification in the assay estimated nucleated cell counts. Using immunoSEQ multiplex PCR, the repertoire was profiled, and TCRdb retains in-frame clones only, with some absent. For V, J and clone size, that table is used; D and trimming come from the DNA. The sample contains some 200,000 clones, 75% to 95% of which appear only once. CDR3 length: 21 amino acids. This chain links TRBV12-2 with TRBJ1-3; no check of the table's D call, TRBD1, against the DNA was made. TRBV12-2 is a recognized pseudogene. The specimen was peripheral blood. This clonotype was sampled from a man over 45 with acute or convalescent COVID-19. The CDR3 DNA reads as TGTGCAAGTCGCTTGCGGTTTGTGCAGGGGGCTCTTAATATCCTCGGAAACACCATATATTTT. Protein product: CASRLRFVQGALNILGNTIYF.